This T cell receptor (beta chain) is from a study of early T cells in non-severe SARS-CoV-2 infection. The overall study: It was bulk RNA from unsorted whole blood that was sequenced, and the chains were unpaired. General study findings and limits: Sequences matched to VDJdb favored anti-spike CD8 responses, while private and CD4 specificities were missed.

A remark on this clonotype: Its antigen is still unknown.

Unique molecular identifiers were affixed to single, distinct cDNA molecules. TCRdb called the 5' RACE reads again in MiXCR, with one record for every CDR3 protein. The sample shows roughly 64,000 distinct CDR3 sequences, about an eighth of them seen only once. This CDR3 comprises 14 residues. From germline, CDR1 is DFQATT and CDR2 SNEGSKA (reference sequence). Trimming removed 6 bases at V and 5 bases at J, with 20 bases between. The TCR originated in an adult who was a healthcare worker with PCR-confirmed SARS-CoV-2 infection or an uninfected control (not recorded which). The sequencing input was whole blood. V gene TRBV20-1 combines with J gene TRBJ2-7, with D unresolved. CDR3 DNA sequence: TGCAGTGCGACCGATGACCGTGCCTTGGACGAGCAGTACTTC. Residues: CSATDDRALDEQYF.